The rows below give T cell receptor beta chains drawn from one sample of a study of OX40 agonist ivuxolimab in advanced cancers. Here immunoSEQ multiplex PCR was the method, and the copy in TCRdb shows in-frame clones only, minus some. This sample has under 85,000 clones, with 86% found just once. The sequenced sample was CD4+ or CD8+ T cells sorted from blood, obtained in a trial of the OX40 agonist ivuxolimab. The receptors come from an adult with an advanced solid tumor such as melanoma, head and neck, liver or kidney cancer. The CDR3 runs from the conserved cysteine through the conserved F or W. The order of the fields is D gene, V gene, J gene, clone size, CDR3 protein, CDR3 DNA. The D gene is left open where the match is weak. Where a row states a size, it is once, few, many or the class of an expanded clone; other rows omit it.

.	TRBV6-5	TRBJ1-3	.	CASSYSTGGNTIYF	TGTGCCAGCAGTTACTCGACTGGGGGAAACACCATATATTTT
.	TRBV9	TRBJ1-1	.	CASSVGAFATEAFF	TGTGCCAGCAGCGTAGGAGCATTTGCGACTGAAGCTTTCTTT
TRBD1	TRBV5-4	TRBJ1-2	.	CASSPRDSGYGYTF	TGTGCCAGCAGCCCCCGGGACAGTGGTTATGGCTACACCTTC
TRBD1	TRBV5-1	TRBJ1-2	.	CASSATGRHGYTF	TGCGCCAGCAGCGCGACAGGGCGACATGGCTACACCTTC
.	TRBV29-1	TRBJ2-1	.	CSDTRGNEQFF	TGCAGCGACACTAGGGGCAATGAGCAGTTCTTC
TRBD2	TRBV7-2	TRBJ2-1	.	CASSSGTSGRGSYNEQFF	TGTGCCAGCAGCTCCGGGACTAGCGGGAGAGGATCCTACAATGAGCAGTTCTTC
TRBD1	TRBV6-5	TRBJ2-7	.	CASTRTGGYEQYF	TGTGCCAGCACCCGGACAGGGGGCTACGAGCAGTACTTC
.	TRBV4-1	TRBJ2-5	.	CASSQDPLGTQYF	TGCGCCAGCAGCCAAGATCCACTGGGGACCCAGTACTTC
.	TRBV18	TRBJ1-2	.	CASSPLSGGEANYGYTF	TGTGCCAGCTCACCATTGAGCGGGGGAGAAGCTAACTATGGCTACACCTTC
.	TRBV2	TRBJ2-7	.	CASSEGYEQYF	TGTGCCAGCAGTGAAGGTTACGAGCAGTACTTC
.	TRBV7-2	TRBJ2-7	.	CASGALKFGSSYEQYF	TGTGCCAGCGGAGCCCTAAAATTCGGTTCCTCCTACGAGCAGTACTTC
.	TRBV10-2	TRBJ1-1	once	CASSETPGAEAFF	TGCGCCAGCAGTGAGACCCCAGGGGCTGAAGCTTTCTTT
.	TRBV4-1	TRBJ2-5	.	CASSQDRPPPRETQYF	TGCGCCAGCAGCCAAGATAGGCCCCCGCCTAGAGAGACCCAGTACTTC
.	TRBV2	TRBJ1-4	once	CASSEESGGGNEKLFF	TGTGCCAGCAGTGAAGAGTCCGGCGGCGGTAATGAAAAACTGTTTTTT
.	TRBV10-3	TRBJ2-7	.	CAISESGRSLSYEQYF	TGTGCCATCAGTGAGTCTGGGAGGTCCCTGTCCTACGAGCAGTACTTC
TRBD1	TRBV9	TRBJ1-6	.	CASSVGGTGTNSPLHF	TGTGCCAGCAGCGTAGGAGGGACAGGGACTAATTCACCCCTCCACTTT
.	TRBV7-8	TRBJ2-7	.	CASSLWGNEQYF	TGTGCCAGCAGCTTATGGGGTAACGAGCAGTACTTC
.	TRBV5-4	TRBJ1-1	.	CASSLKGYTEAFF	TGTGCCAGCAGCTTGAAAGGGTACACTGAAGCTTTCTTT
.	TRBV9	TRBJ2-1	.	CASSVGALEEDEQFF	TGTGCCAGCAGCGTAGGGGCCTTAGAAGAGGATGAGCAGTTCTTC
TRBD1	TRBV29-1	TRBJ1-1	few	CSGGQGAEAFF	TGCAGCGGTGGACAGGGGGCTGAAGCTTTCTTT
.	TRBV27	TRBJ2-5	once	CASRRPLQETQYF	TGTGCCAGCAGAAGACCCCTCCAAGAGACCCAGTACTTC
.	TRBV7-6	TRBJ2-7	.	CASSLGSGTQGEQYF	TGTGCCAGCAGCTTAGGATCGGGAACCCAAGGGGAGCAGTACTTC
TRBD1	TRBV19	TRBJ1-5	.	CASSRWDSYSNQPQHF	TGTGCCAGTAGTAGGTGGGACAGTTATAGCAATCAGCCCCAGCATTTT
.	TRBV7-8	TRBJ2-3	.	CASRTGPSTDTQYF	TGTGCCAGCAGGACGGGACCAAGCACAGATACGCAGTATTTT
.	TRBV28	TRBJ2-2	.	CASSLFQVTGELFF	TGTGCCAGCAGTTTATTTCAGGTTACCGGGGAGCTGTTTTTT
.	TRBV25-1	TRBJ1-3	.	CASSEERTGNTIYF	TGTGCCAGCAGTGAGGAACGGACAGGAAACACCATATATTTT
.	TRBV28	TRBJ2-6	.	CASSLSKAGANVLTF	TGTGCCAGCAGTTTAAGCAAGGCTGGGGCCAACGTCCTGACTTTC
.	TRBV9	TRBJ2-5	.	CASSVGGEETQYF	TGTGCCAGCAGCGTAGGAGGAGAAGAGACCCAGTACTTC
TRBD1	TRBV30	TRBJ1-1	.	CAWSRGADTEAFF	TGTGCCTGGAGCAGGGGGGCGGACACTGAAGCTTTCTTT
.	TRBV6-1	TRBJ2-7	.	CASGNGVFSYEQYF	TGTGCCAGCGGCAATGGTGTCTTCTCCTACGAGCAGTACTTC
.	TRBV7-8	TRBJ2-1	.	CASSLGPGNEQFF	TGTGCCAGCAGCTTAGGGCCTGGGAATGAGCAGTTCTTC
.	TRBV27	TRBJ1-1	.	CASSFTRQTEAFF	TGTGCCAGCAGTTTTACTAGGCAGACTGAAGCTTTCTTT
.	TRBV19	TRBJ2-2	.	CASRGLGGVGTGELFF	TGTGCCAGTAGGGGTTTAGGAGGGGTCGGTACCGGGGAGCTGTTTTTT
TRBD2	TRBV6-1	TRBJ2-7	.	CASRRGGDSYEQYF	TGTGCCAGCAGGAGGGGAGGGGACTCCTACGAGCAGTACTTC
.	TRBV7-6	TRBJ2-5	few	CASSLIPETQYF	TGTGCCAGCAGCTTAATCCCGGAGACCCAGTACTTC
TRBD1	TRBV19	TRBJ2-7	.	CASSTRQGSGEQYF	TGTGCCAGTAGTACCCGACAGGGATCTGGGGAGCAGTACTTC
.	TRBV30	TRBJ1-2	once	CAWTQVNYGYTF	TGTGCCTGGACACAGGTTAACTATGGCTACACCTTC
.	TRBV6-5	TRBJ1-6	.	CASSYKRTDNSPLHF	TGTGCCAGCAGTTATAAGAGGACAGATAATTCACCCCTCCACTTT
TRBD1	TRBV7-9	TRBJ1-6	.	CASSSRQGRSPLHF	TGTGCCAGCAGCTCCCGACAGGGACGGTCACCCCTCCACTTT
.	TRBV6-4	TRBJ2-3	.	CASSDGAGSTDTQYF	TGTGCCAGCAGTGACGGGGCAGGCAGCACAGATACGCAGTATTTT
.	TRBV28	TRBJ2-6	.	CAYIFWGMTCGANVLTF	TGTGCCTATATATTTTGGGGGATGACCTGTGGGGCCAACGTCCTGACTTTC
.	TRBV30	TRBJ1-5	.	CAWSTQPDQPQHF	TGTGCCTGGAGTACGCAACCGGATCAGCCCCAGCATTTT
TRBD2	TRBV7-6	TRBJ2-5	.	CASRGTSGLQETQYF	TGTGCCAGCAGAGGGACTAGCGGGCTCCAAGAGACCCAGTACTTC
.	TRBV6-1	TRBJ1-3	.	CASSVRGAGNTIYF	TGTGCCAGCAGTGTAAGAGGGGCCGGAAACACCATATATTTT
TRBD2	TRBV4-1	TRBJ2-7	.	CASSQAGLASTYEQYF	TGCGCCAGCAGCCAAGCCGGACTAGCTTCTACCTACGAGCAGTACTTC
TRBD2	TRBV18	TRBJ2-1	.	CASSVRTSGSGNEQFF	TGTGCCAGCTCAGTTAGGACTAGCGGGAGCGGCAATGAGCAGTTCTTC
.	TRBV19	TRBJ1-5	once	CASSIEPQQPQHF	TGTGCCAGTAGTATAGAGCCTCAGCAGCCCCAGCATTTT
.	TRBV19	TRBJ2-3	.	CASSTSDTQYF	TGTGCCAGTAGTACGTCAGATACGCAGTATTTT
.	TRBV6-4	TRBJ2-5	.	CASSDYVGETQYF	TGTGCCAGCAGTGACTATGTGGGGGAGACCCAGTACTTC
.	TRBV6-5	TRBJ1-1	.	CASSPRHAVTEAFF	TGTGCCAGCAGTCCCCGACACGCGGTCACTGAAGCTTTCTTT
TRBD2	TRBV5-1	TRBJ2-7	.	CASSSGLAGNYEQYF	TGCGCCAGCAGCTCGGGACTAGCGGGGAACTACGAGCAGTACTTC
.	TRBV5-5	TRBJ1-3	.	CASSLGGQRFSGNTIYF	TGTGCCAGCAGCTTGGGGGGCCAGCGCTTTTCTGGAAACACCATATATTTT
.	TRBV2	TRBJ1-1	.	CASSEVRDSYF	TGTGCCAGCAGTGAAGTGCGCGACAGCTATTTT
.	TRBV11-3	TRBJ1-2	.	CASSLVQGGGYTF	TGTGCCAGCAGCTTAGTCCAGGGCGGCGGCTACACCTTC
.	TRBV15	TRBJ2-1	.	CATSRRRGTIYNEQFF	TGTGCCACCAGCCGACGCCGGGGGACGATCTACAATGAGCAGTTCTTC
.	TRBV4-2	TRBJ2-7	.	CASSLDRSSYEQYF	TGTGCCAGCAGCTTAGACAGGAGCTCCTACGAGCAGTACTTC